The T cell receptor (beta chain) under discussion was sequenced for a study of blood T cell repertoires in COVID-19. The wider study: PBMCs, B-cell-depleted T cells, or T cells were the source of the cDNA or gDNA that made up the material.

Libraries were prepared by immunoSEQ multiplex PCR; TCRdb keeps only in-frame clonotypes and omits some of them. The sample records 25,000 to 30,000 clones, 90% being singletons. Trimming left V 1 base short and J 5 bases short, with 7 bases between. The CDR3 is 13 residues long. Germline lookup yields CDR1 SGHTS and CDR2 YDEGEE. The origin of this receptor is a man aged 65 to 79 with active or convalescent COVID-19. Material for sequencing was peripheral blood. The chain joins TRBV5-8 to TRBJ1-3; D is undetermined. The CDR3 here is CASSLLERNTIYF. CDR3 in DNA: TGTGCCAGCAGCTTGTTGGAGAGAAACACCATATATTTT.